These 13 T cell receptor beta chains originate from one sample sequenced in a study of Graves' ophthalmopathy and Graves' hyperthyroidism. Transcripts of RNA were the source for amplifying TCR beta CDR3 regions. A first-round RT-PCR used HTBI primers, followed by a second-round multiplex PCR. MiXCR, run by TCRdb on the multiplex PCR reads, gives a single entry per CDR3 protein. The profile shows hundreds of thousands of distinct CDR3 sequences, over 40% of them singletons. Material for sequencing was peripheral blood. The source of these receptors is an adult man with Graves' ophthalmopathy.

This chain connects TRBV25-1 to TRBJ1-6; D not resolved. V shed 4 bases and J shed 7 bases, with 17 bases lying between them. The CDR3 runs to 16 residues. Per the germline V gene, CDR1 is MGHDK and CDR2 is SYGVNS. CDR3 in amino acids: CASSARAAGENSPLHF. The CDR3 nucleotides are TGTGCCAGCAGTGCTCGGGCCGCTGGTGAGAATTCACCCCTCCACTTT.

This clonotype was seen a few times. This chain links TRBV12-3 or TRBV12-4 with TRBJ2-7; 10 bases line up with TRBD2. The V and J ends lost 5 bases and 4 bases, in that order; junction bases with no gene match: 8. There are 15 residues in the CDR3. The CDR3 spells CASSPRTSGEYEQYF. DNA for the CDR3: TGTGCCAGCAGTCCAAGGACTAGCGGTGAATACGAGCAGTACTTC.

The chain carries TRBV9 and TRBJ2-1, with unresolved D. Trimming stripped 6 bases from V and 6 bases from J, with 4 bases between. CDR1 is SGDLS, CDR2 YYNGEE, per germline. The CDR3 loop spans 10 amino acids. Here the CDR3 reads CASKGNEQFF. The CDR3 bases are TGTGCCAGCAAAGGCAATGAGCAGTTCTTC.

The sample holds many counts of this clonotype. The CDR3 region is CASSVSGFIYGYTF. CDR3 in DNA: TGTGCCAGTAGCGTCAGTGGGTTCATATATGGCTACACCTTC. The genes are TRBV19 and TRBJ1-2; D remains ambiguous. This CDR3 has 14 amino acids. Trimming removed 6 bases from V and 5 bases from J, with 16 bases in between. Germline lookup yields CDR1 LNHDA and CDR2 SQIVND (reference sequence).

This clonotype was recorded only once. The V and J genes are TRBV7-9 and TRBJ2-6, with 11 bases that match TRBD2. The V gene end was trimmed by 1 base and the J gene end by 15 bases; junction bases not matched to a gene: 2. CDR1 SEHNR and CDR2 FQNEAQ come from the germline V gene (reference sequence). The CDR3 length is 13 residues. CDR3 in DNA: TGTGCCAGCAGCTTAGACGGGACTAGCGGCCTGACTTTC. Translated, it gives CASSLDGTSGLTF.

This clonotype was found a few times. The junction departs from germline at one end; a sequencing error may be responsible. This sequence joins TRBV4-1 and TRBJ1-3; TRBD1 agrees at 7 bases. Germline V CDR1 and CDR2: MGHRA, YSYEKL. This CDR3 has 17 residues. The CDR3 DNA reads TGTGCCAGCAGCCAACCCACTTCAGGGGGCTCTGGAAACACCATATATTTT. It is translated as CASSQPTSGGSGNTIYF.

This sequence joins TRBV5-1 and TRBJ2-7, with TRBD2 matching over 7 bases. The J call may be wrong; the DNA end is better matched by TRBJ2-1. This CDR3 comprises 14 residues. Germline CDR1 and CDR2: SGHRS and YFSETQ. The CDR3: CASNTRTGGNEQFF. The DNA of the CDR3 is TGCGCCAGCAACACACGAACGGGGGGAAATGAGCAGTTCTTC.

The table lists this clonotype with many counts. The CDR3 loop reads CASSDNPRLNTEAFF. The CDR3 coding sequence is TGTGCCAGCAGTGATAACCCCCGCCTGAACACTGAAGCTTTCTTT. This chain links TRBV6-1 with TRBJ1-1; D is uncertain. The CDR3 loop spans 15 amino acids. From germline, CDR1 is MNHNS and CDR2 SASEGT. V gave up 3 bases and J gave up 0 bases, with 11 bases separating them.

The CDR3 DNA sequence: TGTGCCAGCAGCTCCTCAAGACCCGCGGAGCTGTTTTTT. Translating it yields CASSSSRPAELFF. V and J are TRBV7-2 and TRBJ2-2; no reliable D call. Trimming took 4 bases from V and 10 from J, leaving 13 bases between them. Germline CDR1 is SGHTA and CDR2 is FQGNSA. The CDR3 is 13 residues long.

A few counts support this clonotype. V and J are TRBV14 and TRBJ1-1; D not certain. Trimming left V 8 bases short and J 3 bases short, with 19 bases between. CDR3 size: 15 residues. Germline assignment: CDR1 SGHDN and CDR2 FVKESK. CDR3 residues: CASSPGRGGYTEAFF. CDR3 DNA: TGTGCCAGCTCACCGGGCCGGGGTGGGTACACTGAAGCTTTCTTT.

This clonotype was seen at least ten times. The chain recombines TRBV7-7 with TRBJ2-5; D remains unclear. Germline V lookup: CDR1 SSHAT, CDR2 FNYEAQ (reference sequence). The V gene lost 1 base and the J gene lost 3 bases, with 9 bases spanning the gap. The length of the CDR3 is 14 residues. CDR3 sequence (DNA): TGTGCCAGCAGCTTAGTATTGTGGGAAGAGACCCAGTACTTC. Translating gives CASSLVLWEETQYF.

In its sample, this clonotype was seen once. The junction and the germline gene differ at one end; a read error may be behind it. The chain links TRBV9 to TRBJ1-5; a possible D gene is TRBD1 (5 bases). The germline CDR1 and CDR2 sequences are SGDLS and YYNGEE. The CDR3 runs to 14 residues. The CDR3 protein is CASSLSGGWGHEHF. The CDR3 DNA sequence: TGCGCCAGCAGCTTGTCTGGGGGGTGGGGCCACGAGCATTTT.

This clonotype was detected many times. This chain joins TRBV29-1 and TRBJ1-5; no clear D. Trimming shortened V by 4 bases and J by 3 bases, and 7 bases separated the two germline ends. The CDR3 has 12 amino acids. CDR1 and CDR2 from the germline V gene are SQVTM and ANQGSEA. In DNA form, the CDR3 reads TGCAGCGTTGCGTTCCCCAATCAGCCCCAGCATTTT. Its protein is CSVAFPNQPQHF.